This T cell receptor beta chain was captured by sequencing in a study of cytomegalovirus exposure and HLA in healthy donors (dated by TCRdb to the late 2010s). Regarding the study in general: An earlier analysis of 587 of the donors reported over 250 Gb of sequence data and around 120 million unique TCR beta sequences obtained from 150 million to 200 million T cells. Across approximately 400 genotyped donors of the cohort, an average of approximately 240,000 unique TCR beta nucleotide sequences per donor were sequenced, and 15% to 20% of those sequences were non-productive. A later genetic analysis took genome-wide SNP genotypes for 398 of the 666 donors and used that subset as a discovery cohort. An earlier analysis of 587 of the donors used high-throughput TCR beta sequencing to judge whether each TCR beta V gene segment behaved as functional or pseudogenic. To predict cytomegalovirus infection status, the study combined high-throughput TCR immunosequencing, statistical association of individual TCRs with disease status, and machine learning. Besides the first cohort of approximately 670 subjects, a separate validation cohort made up of roughly 120 different subjects was used. Rather than using new phenotypic data, the later analysis identified candidate immune exposures from TCR beta sequences and from how often those sequences occurred across donors. Donor age, sex, ethnicity and CMV serostatus were compiled alongside the repertoire data. All discovery cohort repertoires had been generated on a single sequencing platform. Approximately 310 gigabases of sequencing data and roughly 80 million unique TCR sequences made up an early release that covered under 750 HLA-typed donors. Of the approximately 400 genotyped donors, 65% to 90% were placed in the genetic ancestry cluster associated with self-reported Caucasian donors. The study aimed to test whether signatures of past pathogen exposure could be identified by cataloging public T cell receptors. The study profiled the T cell repertoires of under 700 subjects by immunosequencing and related them to cytomegalovirus serostatus. A later analysis re-examined previously published TCR beta repertoires from roughly 650 donors and added high-resolution HLA genotyping to investigate patterns of TCR occurrence. The number of donors typed differed by locus, with about 629-630 for A, B, C, DRB1 and DQB1, 522 for DQA1, approximately 570 for DPA1, and around 430 for DPB1. Four to six DR-DQ haplotypes were handled as single units for association and clustering, since linkage in the cohort was strong. Class I and class II HLA loci were covered by the typing at four-digit resolution. Here is what the overall study found, with its caveats: In a later analysis, most CMV-associated TCR beta chains were found to appear HLA-restricted, with HLA associations seemingly driven largely by CMV exposure. A further reported finding was that TCR beta sequences accurately predicted the HLA-A and HLA-B alleles for most subjects in the first cohort. The only immune exposure information available for the cohort was CMV serostatus. The classifier was reported to diagnose cytomegalovirus status with high specificity and sensitivity in both the original and validation cohorts. At a false discovery rate of 0.05, a later analysis linked 15,000 to 20,000 TCR beta sequences to specific HLA alleles. The earlier analysis of approximately 560 of the donors excluded around 17 rarely observed V segments, including chromosome 9 orphons, because counts were too low. Only TCR beta chains were sequenced in this cohort, and the absence of alpha or paired-chain data limited detectable features. Correlated functional status among segregating V segments might reflect linkage disequilibrium, but an unknown experimental factor could not be ruled out. Compared with the 666-donor mean, donors in an Asian-associated ancestry cluster had fewer N-insertions in productive TCRs, according to a later genetic analysis. A later analysis reported that several top co-occurrence clusters appeared linked to parvovirus B19, influenza, CMV and Epstein-Barr virus. HLA typing was unavailable for some donors at each locus, so association tests used only the typed subset. In a later analysis, TCR association rates were found to vary across HLA loci, with the most associated TCRs seen for DRB1 alleles and the fewest for HLA-C alleles. Most TCR sequences were seen in very few donors, while some public TCRs were found in many individuals. The sequencing pipeline was judged likely to have produced a cluster of highly shared sequence variants as a technical artifact. In a later genetic analysis, a missense DCLRE1C variant was associated with V-gene and J-gene trimming of TCR beta chains, and the association was replicated in an independent cohort. A total of some 180 TCR beta chains were listed by the study as associated with cytomegalovirus. Presence/absence analyses assumed roughly uniform sequencing depth across donors, an assumption that may not hold. In a later analysis, HLA-associated TCR beta chains showed more clonal expansion and lower generation probabilities than non-associated chains that were equally common. Some IMGT-functional V segments, including TRBV6-2 and TRBV6-3, could not be told apart with the 87-base-pair reads, so those segments were excluded. In an earlier analysis of some 550 of the donors, most TCR beta V segments were observed in productive rearrangements about 87% or about 30% of the time, broadly matching IMGT annotations. When HLA alleles, especially DR and DQ, strongly co-occurred, attributing TCR associations to individual alleles was difficult. The authors suggested that the approach could potentially be extended to other disease states and immunological phenotypes. A few of the identified cytomegalovirus-associated TCR beta chains were confirmed in vitro to be specific for cytomegalovirus antigens.

Here V drops 5 bases and J drops 1 base, and the junction holds 11 bases not matched to any gene. Counted from cysteine to phenylalanine, this CDR3 has 17 amino acids. The DNA shown is the 51-base CDR3, in frame from base 1. The germline V gene (reference sequence) sets CDR1 to SEHNR and CDR2 to FQNEAQ. With respect to this clone: What antigen it recognizes has not been identified. Base qualities are not provided; no much larger clone lies one nucleotide away.

The cohort consisted of hundreds of healthy bone marrow donors. At the time of sampling, every cohort member was nominally healthy, though immune exposures that went unrecorded were likely present. The donor was CMV seropositive and belonged to the group of 250 to 300 seropositive cohort members. Every donor gave a peripheral blood sample, and the peripheral blood mononuclear cells from that sample were used for TCR beta sequencing. Genomic DNA extraction from the blood cell samples was performed with the Qiagen DNeasy Blood Extraction Kit. The library relied on the immunoSEQ multiplex PCR assay. The multiplex PCR relied on a mix of 60 forward primers for TCR Vbeta segments and 13 reverse primers for TCR Jbeta segments. The CDR3 region of rearranged TCR beta genes was amplified from genomic DNA with a multiplex PCR assay. The Illumina HiSeq System was used to sequence the amplified TCR beta libraries as 87-base-pair reads. The authors' pipeline ran thus. A later analysis counted about 80 million unique TCR beta chains across the 690 or so repertoires, and around 12 million of these chains were shared by at least two donors. A nearest-neighbor algorithm error-corrected the raw reads and collapsed the reads into unique sequences, merging closely related sequences to remove PCR and sequencing errors. Alignment of CDR3 sequences to IMGT reference sequences was used to assign V, D and J gene segments. For a sequence to be retained, a match of at least six nucleotides was required to both a V gene segment and a J gene segment. A rearrangement counted as productive if the CDR3 had no stop codons and remained in frame with V and J, and every other rearrangement counted as non-productive. CDR3 was defined according to IMGT convention as the region running from the second conserved V-encoded cysteine to the conserved J-encoded phenylalanine. In an earlier analysis of around 640 of the donors, sequences lacking an unambiguous match to a single V gene segment were excluded. An earlier analysis of roughly 590 of the donors called V segments functional above 56.7% productive rearrangements and segregating when the between-donor standard deviation exceeded 5%. A statistical classification framework was built for diagnosing cytomegalovirus status from the catalog of TCR beta chain sequences. A later analysis assigned V and J genes by comparing TCR nucleotide sequences with IMGT/GENE-DB human TR gene sequences. The TCRdist pipeline was used in a later analysis to assign CDR3 sequences and most-parsimonious VDJ recombination scenarios. In a later analysis, each TCR beta chain was defined by its CDR3 amino acid sequence together with its V-gene family, and reads lacking a unique V-gene family were excluded. As a way to deal with suspected cross-contamination and a sequencing artifact, a later analysis dropped 450 to 600 nucleotide sequences that were highly shared and had low generation probability. For each public chain, a later analysis derived a clonal expansion index from normalized ranks of inferred template counts within each repertoire. Generation probabilities in a later analysis came from a VDJ recombination model fitted to out-of-frame rearrangements, and those results were checked against IGoR. In a later analysis, TCR-TCR, TCR-HLA and TCR-CMV co-occurrence was scored with hypergeometric tests, and a repertoire-size bias correction was applied to TCR pairs. In a later analysis, false discovery rates were estimated by permuting HLA or CMV assignments 20 times. In a later analysis, co-occurring TCRs were grouped using DBSCAN, with TCRdist sequence similarity added in when clustering inside HLA-allele-positive subsets. For co-occurrence clustering, repertoires with fewer than 30,000 or more than 120,000 public chains were excluded, along with 4 to 6 repertoires with anomalous nucleotide sharing. The source is immuneACCESS, and TCRdb retained only in-frame sequences with V and J called. Part of the clones is not carried over; for the studies checked, unresolved V genes explain less than half of this, and the remainder is unexplained. The DNA was the basis for D and trimming; V, J and clone size are from that table. This sample lists about 110,000 clones; 60% to 85% were detected once. The top ten clonotypes cover roughly 4.9% of the sample.

The rearrangement joined TRBV7-9 to TRBJ1-3, and 7 bases in between align with TRBD1. This receptor was identified in a female donor in good health and CMV-seropositive. The sample was PBMCs. The nucleotide sequence is TGTGCCAGCAGCCCCCAATTCGACAGGGATTCTGGAAACACCATATATTTT. This sequence encodes CASSPQFDRDSGNTIYF. With all but the CDR3 taken from the reference TRBV7-9 and TRBJ1-3 genes, the full variable domain is: DTGVSQNPRHKITKRGQNVTFRCDPISEHNRLYWYRQTLGQGPEFLTYFQNEAQLEKSRLLSDRFSAERPKGSFSTLEIQRTEQGDSAMYLCASSPQFDRDSGNTIYFGEGSWLTVV.